The entry below gives a single T cell receptor beta chain sequence along with its context. The sample is drawn from a study of blood T cell repertoires in COVID-19. The wider study: T cells, B-cell-depleted T cells, or PBMCs supplied cDNA or gDNA.

Participants were aged about 18 to 100 years, lived in 20 to 25 US areas, and enrolled virtually. Trimming took off 3 bases at V and 4 bases at J, with 9 bases between the two ends. The CDR3 length is 14 residues. CDR1 and CDR2 from the germline V gene are SGHTA and FQGTGA. Produced via immunoSEQ multiplex PCR; TCRdb's table is partial and in-frame only. Of some 250,000 clones in the sample, about 91% are singletons; the top ten hold approximately 1.2%. The chain joins TRBV7-3 to TRBJ2-2, with D possibly matching TRBD1 (6 bases). Sequencing was done on a sample of PBMCs or T cells enriched from blood (not recorded which). The clonotype originates from a human donor in a cohort exposed to, infected with or recovered from COVID-19 (not recorded which). The donor label of this sample is uncertain. The CDR3 sequence: CASSFGTLTGELFF. The CDR3 DNA follows: TGTGCCAGCAGCTTCGGGACACTCACCGGGGAGCTGTTTTTT.